These 29 T cell receptor beta chains were sequenced from one sample in a study of human T cells and chemical hapten exposure. Regarding time point: patch test 3, about 24 weeks after DPC sensitization. Treatment reported: therapeutic diphenylcyclopropenone sensitization with weekly scalp DPC. MiXCR, applied by TCRdb to the RACE reads, yields one record per CDR3 protein. The sample has more than 100,000 distinct CDR3 sequences, about 10% seen once. The sequencing here drew on whole blood, taken in connection with sensitization to the hapten diphenylcyclopropenone (DPC). These receptors were collected from a woman aged 45-59 years with alopecia areata. Some clones in this sample may be carry-over from other donors' samples.

At least ten counts were recorded for this clonotype. The chain recombines TRBV15 with TRBJ2-3, with 11 bases matching TRBD2. The CDR3 spans 15 residues. The germline CDR1 and CDR2 sequences are LNHNV and YYDKDF (reference sequence). V trimming: 4 bases; J trimming: 5 bases; junction bases outside the gene matches: 5. The CDR3 region has the DNA TGTGCCACCAGCACGCAGCTAGCGGGGGGAGATACGCAGTATTTT. Its protein product is CATSTQLAGGDTQYF.

The chain is built from TRBV23-1 and TRBJ1-5, with D unresolved. TRBV23-1 is an ORF for which the function is uncertain. This CDR3 has 14 residues. V lost 5 bases to trimming and J lost 3 bases, with 11 bases between them. The CDR3 bases are TGCGCCAGCAGTAAATGGGGAAACAATCAGCCCCAGCATTTT. Amino acid sequence: CASSKWGNNQPQHF.

This clonotype came up many times. J is TRBJ2-7 and V is TRBV6-5, with 7 bases lining up with TRBD2. Losses at the gene ends were 5 bases for V and 2 bases for J; bases not matched to a gene: 3. The CDR3 extends over 13 amino acids. CDR1 MNHEY and CDR2 SVGAGI come from the germline V gene. The CDR3 coding sequence is TGTGCCAGCAGTACTAGCGTTCCCTACGAGCAGTACTTC. Amino acid sequence: CASSTSVPYEQYF.

This clonotype came up a few times. The CDR3 is CASSQGAAALGEQYF. The CDR3 bases are TGTGCCAGCTCACAAGGAGCAGCGGCCCTGGGGGAGCAGTACTTC. The chain links TRBV18 to TRBJ2-7, with D possibly TRBD2 on 5 matching bases. CDR3 length equals 15 residues. Trimming removed 4 bases at V and 7 bases at J, with 20 bases between. Germline lookup yields CDR1 KGHSH and CDR2 LQKENI. The full variable domain, completed using reference TRBV18 and TRBJ2-7, is NAGVMQNPRHLVRRRGQEARLRCSPMKGHSHVYWYRQLPEEGLKFMVYLQKENIIDESGMPKERFSAEFPKEGPSILRIQQVVRGDSAAYFCASSQGAAALGEQYFGPGTRLTVT.

In this sample, this clonotype turned up a few times. The chain uses TRBV30 and TRBJ2-5; 8 bases agree with TRBD1. CDR3 length: 13 amino acids. V shed 1 base, J shed 7 bases, and the junction held 5 bases outside the gene matches. Germline CDR1 and CDR2: GTSNPN and SVGIG (reference sequence). DNA for the CDR3: TGTGCCTGGAGTGGTCACAGGGGGGCGACCCAGTACTTC. It translates to CAWSGHRGATQYF.

In its sample, this clonotype was seen a few times. The V and J genes are TRBV5-1 and TRBJ2-3, with D possibly being TRBD2 (5 bases). The germline V gene has CDR1 SGHRS and CDR2 YFSETQ. Trimming left V 4 bases short and J 4 bases short, with 13 bases between. This CDR3 spans 14 amino acids. The CDR3 spells CASSNDGDPDTQYF. The CDR3 DNA sequence: TGCGCCAGCAGCAACGACGGGGATCCAGATACGCAGTATTTT.

V is TRBV12-3 or TRBV12-4 and J is TRBJ1-2; the D is unclear. The CDR3 consists of 15 residues. The V and J ends lost 3 bases and 0 bases respectively, with 11 bases between them. The CDR3 is CASSFGLQTNYGYTF. CDR3 bases: TGTGCCAGCAGTTTCGGGCTTCAGACTAACTATGGCTACACCTTC.

This clonotype was observed many times. The chain has TRBV20-1 and TRBJ2-7; TRBD2 aligns across 13 bases. The CDR3 is 15 amino acids. Per the germline V gene, CDR1 is DFQATT and CDR2 is SNEGSKA (reference sequence). The ends lost 2 bases at V and 1 base at J; junction bases unmatched: 2. The chain's CDR3 is CSARRLAGGSYEQYF. CDR3 coding DNA: TGCAGTGCTAGAAGACTAGCGGGGGGTTCCTACGAGCAGTACTTC.

This clonotype was picked up many times. The chain uses TRBV6-2 or TRBV6-3 and TRBJ2-3; 9 positions agree with TRBD2. This CDR3 comprises 15 residues. CDR1 is MNHEY and CDR2 is SVGEGT in the germline V gene. The trim removed 2 bases at V and 3 bases at J, leaving 3 bases unmatched. The CDR3 sequence: CASSYAGLATDTQYF. CDR3 nucleotide sequence: TGTGCCAGCAGTTACGCGGGACTAGCAACAGATACGCAGTATTTT.

This clonotype has just a few counts. CDR3 nucleotides: TGTGCCAGCAGTTTTCGGGACAACACAGATACGCAGTATTTT. Its translation: CASSFRDNTDTQYF. The rearrangement links TRBV6-1 to TRBJ2-3, with TRBD1 as a possible D gene (6 bases). Deletions cut 5 bases from V and 2 bases from J, with 11 bases between. Germline assignment: CDR1 MNHNS and CDR2 SASEGT. The length of the CDR3 is 14 residues.

This clonotype was seen a few times. The J gene is TRBJ1-1, the V gene TRBV10-3; 7 nucleotides match TRBD1. This CDR3 has 14 residues. After removal of 10 bases from V and 10 bases from J, the junction contained 18 bases not matched to a gene. Germline CDR1 reads ENHRY; CDR2 reads SYGVKD. CDR3 bases: TGTGCCACCACGATTGGGGCAGGGGGTAACGGAGCTTTCTTT. Protein sequence: CATTIGAGGNGAFF.

V and J are TRBV12-3 or TRBV12-4 and TRBJ1-3; D is unresolved. The CDR3 loop spans 14 amino acids. V was cut by 1 base and J by 0 bases, with 4 bases left in between. This chain's CDR3 is CASSLEVSGNTIYF. In nucleotides, the CDR3 is TGTGCCAGCAGTTTAGAGGTCTCTGGAAACACCATATATTTT.

The J gene is TRBJ2-7, the V gene TRBV27, with 10 bases fitting TRBD1. The trim removed 6 bases at V and 5 bases at J, leaving 10 bases unmatched. The CDR3 has 15 amino acids. From germline, CDR1 is MNHEY and CDR2 SMNVEV (reference sequence). Written as DNA, the CDR3 is TGTGCCAGCAGCCCATTATGGACAGGGGGGGACGAGCAGTACGTC. This gives the protein CASSPLWTGGDEQYV.

In this sample, this clonotype turned up a few times. V usage is TRBV5-6 and J usage is TRBJ2-4, with D perhaps assigned TRBD1 or TRBD2 (6 bases each). CDR3 length: 17 amino acids. In germline, CDR1 is SGHDT, CDR2 YYEEEE. With 1 base removed from V and 3 bases from J, the gap between germline ends came to 17 bases. The CDR3 reads CASSLMGLGGDKNIQYF. CDR3 sequence (DNA): TGTGCCAGCAGCTTGATGGGTCTCGGGGGCGACAAAAACATTCAGTACTTC.

This clonotype has a handful of counts. This rearrangement joins TRBV28 to TRBJ1-3; no clear D. The CDR3 extends over 16 amino acids. Trimming shortened V by 1 base and J by 0 bases, and 10 bases separated the two germline ends. Germline CDR1 is MDHEN and CDR2 is SYDVKM. This CDR3 reads CASSLFQEISGNTIYF. Here the CDR3 DNA reads TGTGCCAGCAGTTTATTCCAGGAGATCTCTGGAAACACCATATATTTT.

At least ten counts were recorded for this clonotype. The chain combines TRBV6-5 with TRBJ2-3; D gene uncertain. CDR1 is MNHEY, CDR2 SVGAGI, per germline. CDR3 length equals 11 residues. Trimming removed 8 bases from V and 2 bases from J, with 5 bases in between. The CDR3 nucleotides read TGTGCCAGCGGCTCCACAGATACGCAGTATTTT. Translating gives CASGSTDTQYF.

V gene TRBV6-5 combines with J gene TRBJ2-1; 9 bases map to TRBD2. This CDR3 is 12 amino acids long. Germline V lookup: CDR1 MNHEY, CDR2 SVGAGI. V lost 5 bases to trimming and J lost 9 bases; unmatched junction nucleotides: 2. The CDR3, as DNA: TGTGCCAGCAGTACGGGACTAGCTGAGCAGTTCTTC. It specifies CASSTGLAEQFF.

This clonotype was seen more than once but under ten times. This chain links TRBV5-1 with TRBJ2-3; TRBD1 or TRBD2 may be the D gene (6 bases each). This CDR3 region has 19 residues. Germline V CDR1 and CDR2: SGHRS, YFSETQ. Trimming cost V 5 bases and J 5 bases, with 30 bases left between them. CDR3 nucleotide sequence: TGCGCCAGCAGTAGGACTACCGATTACGTGGGCTACAGGGAAGATACGCAGTATTTT. It encodes CASSRTTDYVGYREDTQYF.

This clonotype has more than one count but fewer than ten. The gene calls are TRBV7-9 and TRBJ2-3; no reliable D call. The CDR3 sequence is 13 residues long. CDR1 is SEHNR and CDR2 is FQNEAQ in the germline V gene (reference sequence). Trimming pared 5 bases from V and 3 bases from J, leaving 9 bases between. The CDR3 DNA sequence: TGTGCCAGCAGCGAAGTATTAACAGATACGCAGTATTTT. It codes for CASSEVLTDTQYF.

The CDR3 nucleotides read TGTGCCAGCAGCCAATCGGTCACGCGAGGGACCCAGTACTTC. This gives the protein CASSQSVTRGTQYF. The chain carries TRBV3-1 and TRBJ2-5; no clear D. Germline V gene lookup returns CDR1 LGHDT and CDR2 YNNKEL (reference sequence). This CDR3 contains 14 residues. Trimming stripped 2 bases from V and 7 bases from J, with 14 bases between.

This clonotype was detected ten times or more. The chain recombines TRBV10-3 with TRBJ2-6; tentatively, D is TRBD1 (6 bases). This CDR3 has 16 residues. Germline CDR1 reads ENHRY; CDR2 reads SYGVKD. Trimming cost V 6 bases and J 0 bases, with 12 bases left between them. The CDR3 sequence: CAISPGQSSGANVLTF. CDR3 DNA sequence: TGTGCCATCAGCCCTGGACAGTCCTCTGGGGCCAACGTCCTGACTTTC.

The CDR3 DNA sequence: TGTGCCAGCAGGACAGGGCCCGGCTACACCTTC. Translating gives CASRTGPGYTF. The chain combines TRBV2 with TRBJ1-2; 7 bases map to TRBD1. Germline CDR1 reads SNHLY; CDR2 reads FYNNEI. The CDR3 has 11 residues. With V trimmed by 6 bases and J by 8 bases, 3 bases remained unmatched.

This clonotype has only a few counts. V gene TRBV10-3 combines with J gene TRBJ1-1; D is undetermined. V was trimmed by 5 bases and J by 2 bases, leaving 3 bases between them. This CDR3 is 11 amino acids long. CDR1 ENHRY and CDR2 SYGVKD come from the germline V gene. CDR3 residues: CAISSNTEAFF. In DNA form, the CDR3 reads TGTGCCATCAGTTCAAACACTGAAGCTTTCTTT.

A few counts support this clonotype. This chain joins TRBV28 and TRBJ2-7; D remains unclear. Germline V gene lookup returns CDR1 MDHEN and CDR2 SYDVKM. The CDR3 runs to 13 residues. V dropped 6 bases and J dropped 2 bases, with 11 bases sitting between them. The CDR3 is CASSLLSTYEQYF. DNA for the CDR3: TGTGCCAGCAGCCTCCTGTCCACCTACGAGCAGTACTTC.

The CDR3, as DNA: TGTGCCAGCAGCACGGCTTTGGCTACTTGGGACTATGGCTACACCTTC. It is translated as CASSTALATWDYGYTF. V is TRBV6-2 or TRBV6-3 and J is TRBJ1-2; D is unresolved. The V gene's germline CDR1 is MNHEY and CDR2 SVGEGT. The CDR3 is made up of 16 amino acids. V lost 6 bases and J lost 3, with 20 bases in between.

This chain connects TRBV20-1 to TRBJ2-3; 10 nucleotides align to TRBD2. J gave up 2 bases and V 3 bases, and 2 bases lay outside the gene matches. Germline assignment: CDR1 DFQATT and CDR2 SNEGSKA (reference sequence). The CDR3 runs 14 residues. The CDR3 here is CSASTSGATDTQYF. The CDR3 nucleotides read TGCAGTGCTAGTACTAGCGGGGCCACAGATACGCAGTATTTT.

This clonotype was counted at least ten times. The rearrangement links TRBV18 to TRBJ2-5, with TRBD2 identical over 12 bases. J lost 2 bases, V lost 0 bases, and 10 bases had no gene match. This CDR3 comprises 19 residues. Germline V lookup: CDR1 KGHSH, CDR2 LQKENI. The DNA for the CDR3 is TGTGCCAGCTCACCACCTCCCGGGACTAGCGGGCGGAATCAAGAGACCCAGTACTTC. Amino acids: CASSPPPGTSGRNQETQYF. Using reference TRBV18 and TRBJ2-5 for the parts outside the CDR3, the full variable domain is NAGVMQNPRHLVRRRGQEARLRCSPMKGHSHVYWYRQLPEEGLKFMVYLQKENIIDESGMPKERFSAEFPKEGPSILRIQQVVRGDSAAYFCASSPPPGTSGRNQETQYFGPGTRLLVL.

There are many counts of this clonotype. This chain joins TRBV27 and TRBJ2-1; no definite D call. V lost 4 bases and J lost 7, with 5 bases in between. Germline V gives CDR1 MNHEY, CDR2 SMNVEV (reference sequence). This CDR3 comprises 11 residues. The CDR3 protein is CASSSSNEQFF. The CDR3 region has the DNA TGTGCCAGCAGTTCCTCTAATGAGCAGTTCTTC.

The genes are TRBV6-6 and TRBJ2-3; a possible D gene is TRBD2 (5 bases). The CDR3 extends over 13 amino acids. The germline gives CDR1 MNHNY, CDR2 SVGAGI (reference sequence). Trimming took 4 bases from V and 6 from J, leaving 11 bases between them. In nucleotides, the CDR3 is TGTGCCAGCAGTTGGGTGAGGGATGATACGCAGTATTTT. This codes for CASSWVRDDTQYF.